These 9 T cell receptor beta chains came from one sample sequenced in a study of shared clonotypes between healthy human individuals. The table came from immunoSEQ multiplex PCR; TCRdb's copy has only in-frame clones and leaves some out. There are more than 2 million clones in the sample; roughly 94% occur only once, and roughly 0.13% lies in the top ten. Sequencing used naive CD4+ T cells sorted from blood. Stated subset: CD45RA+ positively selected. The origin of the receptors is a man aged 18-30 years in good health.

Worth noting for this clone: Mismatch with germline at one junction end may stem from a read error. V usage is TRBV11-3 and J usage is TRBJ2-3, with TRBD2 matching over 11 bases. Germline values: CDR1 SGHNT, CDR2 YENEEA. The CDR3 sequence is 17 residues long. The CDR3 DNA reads TGCGCCAGCAGCTCTTCCCCGACTAGCGGGGACACAGATACGCAGTATTTT. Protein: CASSSSPTSGDTDTQYF.

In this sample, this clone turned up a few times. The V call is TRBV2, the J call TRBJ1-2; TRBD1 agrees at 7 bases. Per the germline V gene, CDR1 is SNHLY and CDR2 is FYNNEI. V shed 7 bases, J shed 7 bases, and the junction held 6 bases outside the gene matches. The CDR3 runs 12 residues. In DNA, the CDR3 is TGTGCCAGCACGGTAGGGGGCTCTGGCTACACCTTC. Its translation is CASTVGGSGYTF.

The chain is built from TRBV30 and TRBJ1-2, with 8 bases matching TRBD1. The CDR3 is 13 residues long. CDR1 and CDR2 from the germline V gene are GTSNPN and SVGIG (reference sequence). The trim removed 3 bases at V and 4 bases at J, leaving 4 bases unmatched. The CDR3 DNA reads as TGTGCCTGGAGATCGACAGGGGTCTATGGCTACACCTTC. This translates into CAWRSTGVYGYTF.

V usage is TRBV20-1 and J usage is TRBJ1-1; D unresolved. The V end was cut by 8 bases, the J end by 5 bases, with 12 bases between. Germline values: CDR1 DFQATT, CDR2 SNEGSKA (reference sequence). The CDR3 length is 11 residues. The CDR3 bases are TGCAGTCCCCCAATTAGAACTGAAGCTTTCTTT. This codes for CSPPIRTEAFF.

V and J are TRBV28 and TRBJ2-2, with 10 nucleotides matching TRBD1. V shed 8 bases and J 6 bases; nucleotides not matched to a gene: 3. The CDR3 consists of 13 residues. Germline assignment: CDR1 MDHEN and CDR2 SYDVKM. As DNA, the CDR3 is TGTGCCAGCTGGGACAGGGGACCCGGGGAGCTGTTTTTT. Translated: CASWDRGPGELFF.

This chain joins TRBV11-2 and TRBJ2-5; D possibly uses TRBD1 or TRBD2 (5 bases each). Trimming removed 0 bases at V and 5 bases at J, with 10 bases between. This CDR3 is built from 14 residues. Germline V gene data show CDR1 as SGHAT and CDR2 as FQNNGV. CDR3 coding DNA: TGTGCCAGCAGCTTAGACCCGGGACCCGAGACCCAGTACTTC. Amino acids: CASSLDPGPETQYF.

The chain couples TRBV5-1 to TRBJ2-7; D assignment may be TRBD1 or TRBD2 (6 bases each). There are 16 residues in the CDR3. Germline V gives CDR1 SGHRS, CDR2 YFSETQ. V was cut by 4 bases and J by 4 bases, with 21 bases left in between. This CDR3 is CASSLLVGGSPYEQYF. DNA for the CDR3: TGCGCCAGCAGCCTCCTAGTGGGGGGCTCACCTTACGAGCAGTACTTC.

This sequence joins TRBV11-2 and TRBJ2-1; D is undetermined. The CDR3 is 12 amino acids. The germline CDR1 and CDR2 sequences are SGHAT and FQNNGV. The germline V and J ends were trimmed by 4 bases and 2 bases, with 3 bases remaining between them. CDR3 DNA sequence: TGTGCCAGCAGCTCCGCCTACAATGAGCAGTTCTTC. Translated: CASSSAYNEQFF.

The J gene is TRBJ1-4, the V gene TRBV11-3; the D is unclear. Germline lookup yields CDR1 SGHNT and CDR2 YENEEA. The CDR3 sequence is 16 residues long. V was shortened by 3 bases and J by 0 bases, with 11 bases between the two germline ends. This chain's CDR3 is CASSLALGPTNEKLFF. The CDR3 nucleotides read TGTGCCAGCAGCTTGGCTTTAGGGCCAACTAATGAAAAACTGTTTTTT. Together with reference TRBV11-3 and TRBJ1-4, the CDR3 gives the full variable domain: EAGVVQSPRYKIIEKKQPVAFWCNPISGHNTLYWYLQNLGQGPELLIRYENEEAVDDSQLPKDRFSAERLKGVDSTLKIQPAELGDSAVYLCASSLALGPTNEKLFFGSGTQLSVL.